The 32 T cell receptor beta chains listed next were all sequenced from one sample in a study of regulatory T cells in long-lasting Graves disease listed by TCRdb under 2021. What the time point label conveys for this sample: newly diagnosed GD, antithyroid drugs for less than 3 months. RNA was extracted from PBMCs in TRIzol for both TCR sequencing and RNA sequencing. Library preparation was by multiplex PCR. Sequencer: Illumina HiSeq 4000. iRepertoire HTBI primers and Arm-PCR amplification of CDR3 regions were used to construct TCR beta libraries. TCRdb applied fastp at Q25 and MiXCR to the public reads, then kept only in-frame beta chains. Rows matching on CDR3 protein sequence are summarized as one entry with the most common DNA and genes. In this sample the table shows 540,000 or so distinct CDR3 sequences, roughly 13% of which occur a single time. The biggest ten clones account for roughly a tenth of the sample.

The data also belong to a second study, concerning T cells in Graves' hyperthyroidism and ophthalmopathy.

This specimen consisted of peripheral blood mononuclear cells (PBMCs), obtained at new diagnosis, from a patient treated with antithyroid drugs. The source of these receptors is a young man with Graves disease. Donor details come from another sample of the same person, matched by shared clones.

This clonotype was found a few times. The CDR3 spells CASSIGRPGGNQPQHF. DNA for the CDR3: TGTGCCAGTAGTATCGGGCGCCCGGGCGGAAATCAGCCCCAGCATTTT. V gene TRBV19 combines with J gene TRBJ1-5; D call uncertain. The CDR3 runs to 16 residues. The V gene's germline CDR1 is LNHDA and CDR2 SQIVND (reference sequence). Trimming took 3 bases from V and 4 from J, leaving 16 bases between them. The full variable domain, in which reference TRBV19 and TRBJ1-5 provide the parts outside the CDR3, is DGGITQSPKYLFRKEGQNVTLSCEQNLNHDAMYWYRQDPGQGLRLIYYSQIVNDFQKGDIAEGYSVSREKKESFPLTVTSAQKNPTAFYLCASSIGRPGGNQPQHFGDGTRLSIL.

This clonotype was seen many times. V gene TRBV29-1 combines with J gene TRBJ2-6; tentatively, D is TRBD1 (5 bases). The CDR3 sequence is 16 residues long. CDR1 and CDR2 from the germline V gene are SQVTM and ANQGSEA. Trimming removed 3 bases at V and 0 bases at J, with 12 bases between. This CDR3 is CSVEVDSHSGANVLTF. CDR3 sequence (DNA): TGCAGCGTTGAGGTTGACAGTCACTCTGGGGCCAACGTCCTGACTTTC.

This clonotype was observed many times. CDR3 coding DNA: TGTGCCAGCAGCCCCCCGGGACTAGCGGGAGAGAATGAGCAGTTCTTC. Translation: CASSPPGLAGENEQFF. V and J are TRBV11-3 and TRBJ2-1, with 14 positions matching TRBD2. Trimming took 5 bases from V and 7 from J; bases not matched to a gene: 7. This CDR3 has 16 amino acids. Germline V CDR1 and CDR2: SGHNT, YENEEA.

This clonotype was recorded many times. The J gene is TRBJ2-2, the V gene TRBV10-3, with D perhaps assigned TRBD1 or TRBD2 (5 bases each). From germline, CDR1 is ENHRY and CDR2 SYGVKD. V lost 2 bases to trimming and J lost 2 bases, with 18 bases between them. This CDR3 has 18 amino acids. The CDR3 DNA follows: TGTGCCATCAGTGAGCCTCCGCTTTTGGGGGAAAACACCGGGGAGCTGTTTTTT. Encoded protein: CAISEPPLLGENTGELFF.

This clonotype was counted only a few times. The chain has TRBV3-1 and TRBJ2-2, with D perhaps matching TRBD2 (5 bases). CDR3 size: 16 residues. Germline CDR1 LGHDT, CDR2 YNNKEL (reference sequence). The ends were cut back, 4 bases at V and 3 bases at J, with 15 bases in the middle. CDR3 amino acids: CASSPRLAGYTGELFF. The CDR3 DNA sequence: TGTGCCAGCAGCCCCAGGCTAGCCGGGTACACCGGGGAGCTGTTTTTT.

This clonotype has only one observation. At one end, the junction sequence differs from germline, possibly due to a read error. The chain is built from TRBV7-2 and TRBJ1-2; 11 nucleotides line up with TRBD1. Germline CDR1 and CDR2: SGHTA and FQGNSA. The CDR3 is made up of 17 amino acids. The CDR3 loop reads CASSLRDRGVVNYDYTF. The CDR3 coding sequence is TGTGCCAGCAGCTTAAGGGACAGGGGGGTAGTTAACTATGACTACACCTTC.

Here the CDR3 reads CASSLVGETGELFF. DNA for the CDR3: TGTGCCAGCAGCTTAGTAGGGGAGACCGGGGAGCTGTTTTTT. The chain carries TRBV13 and TRBJ2-2; D possibly matches TRBD1 or TRBD2 (5 bases each). CDR1 is PRHDT, CDR2 FYEKMQ, per germline (reference sequence). Trimming cost V 1 base and J 5 bases, with 8 bases left between them. This CDR3 is built from 14 residues.

Details on this clonotype: This may be a read error: a much more frequent sequence differs by one nucleotide. CDR3 sequence: CASSPGTGGRNERFF. CDR3 bases: TGTGCCAGCAGTCCCGGGACAGGGGGCCGCAATGAGCGGTTCTTC. The rearrangement links TRBV28 to TRBJ2-1; TRBD1 agrees at 12 bases. From germline, CDR1 is MDHEN and CDR2 SYDVKM. The CDR3 spans 15 residues.

The gene calls are TRBV27 and TRBJ2-3; D uncertain. V was cut by 4 bases and J by 6 bases, with 11 bases left in between. This CDR3 is built from 13 residues. Germline assignment: CDR1 MNHEY and CDR2 SMNVEV (reference sequence). As DNA, the CDR3 is TGTGCCAGCAGTTCCATACCCTTGGATACGCAGTATTTT. Translation: CASSSIPLDTQYF.

This clonotype appeared many times. The chain has TRBV5-1 and TRBJ2-5; TRBD2 agrees at 9 bases. The junction had 6 bases not matched to a gene; V was cut back by 4 bases and J by 2 bases. Germline loops: CDR1 SGHRS, CDR2 YFSETQ. The CDR3 totals 15 residues. The CDR3 bases are TGCGCCAGCAGCGCGACTAGCGGTCCTCAAGAGACCCAGTACTTC. Protein product: CASSATSGPQETQYF.

The V and J genes are TRBV5-1 and TRBJ1-1, with unresolved D. The CDR3 runs to 14 residues. With 4 bases removed from V and 3 bases from J, the gap between germline ends came to 13 bases. Germline V gives CDR1 SGHRS, CDR2 YFSETQ. The CDR3 is CASSAPGGYTEAFF. The CDR3 nucleotides read TGCGCCAGCAGCGCCCCCGGAGGCTACACTGAAGCTTTCTTT.

About this clonotype itself: A read error may produce the germline difference seen at one junction end. The chain uses TRBV11-2 and TRBJ2-3, with 7 bases that match TRBD1. Germline V gives CDR1 SGHAT, CDR2 FQNNGV. CDR3 size: 14 residues. CDR3 sequence (DNA): TGTGCCAGCAGCGTAGACAGGGTGGCAGATACGCAGTATTTT. Its protein is CASSVDRVADTQYF.

The table lists this clonotype with many counts. The chain uses TRBV5-1 and TRBJ2-2; TRBD2 matches 14 bases. The germline V gene encodes CDR1 SGHRS and CDR2 YFSETQ. The CDR3 consists of 15 residues. The V segment lost 6 bases and the J segment 3 bases; nucleotides outside the gene matches: 1. The DNA for the CDR3 is TGCGCCAGCACGGGACTAGCGGGAGACACCGGGGAGCTGTTTTTT. Encoded protein: CASTGLAGDTGELFF.

This clonotype came up many times. The chain links TRBV20-1 to TRBJ2-5; no clear D gene. The CDR3 consists of 12 residues. Trimming left V 3 bases short and J 0 bases short, with 5 bases between. CDR1 is DFQATT and CDR2 is SNEGSKA in the germline V gene (reference sequence). CDR3 in DNA: TGCAGTGCTAGGCGAAACCAAGAGACCCAGTACTTC. Its translation: CSARRNQETQYF.

This clonotype appeared many times. This chain joins TRBV5-1 and TRBJ2-3, with 7 bases aligning to TRBD2. This CDR3 is built from 15 residues. From germline, CDR1 is SGHRS and CDR2 YFSETQ. The trim removed 4 bases at V and 2 bases at J, leaving 7 bases unmatched. The CDR3 sequence: CASSPGGGYTDTQYF. The CDR3 nucleotides are TGCGCCAGCAGCCCCGGCGGGGGATACACAGATACGCAGTATTTT.

This clonotype appeared many times. The chain carries TRBV6-1 and TRBJ2-7; 9 bases are a match to TRBD2. With 7 bases clipped from V and 5 bases from J, the junction kept 15 bases outside the gene matches. This CDR3 comprises 16 residues. Germline V lookup: CDR1 MNHNS, CDR2 SASEGT. The CDR3: CASTPGRLAGKHEQYF. The DNA for the CDR3 is TGTGCCAGCACCCCTGGGAGGCTAGCGGGAAAACACGAGCAGTACTTC.

This clonotype was detected ten times or more. The chain is built from TRBV7-2 and TRBJ2-5; 8 positions agree with TRBD2. V was clipped by 7 bases and J by 4 bases; unmatched bases: 8. Germline CDR1 and CDR2: SGHTA and FQGNSA. The CDR3 is 14 amino acids. DNA for the CDR3: TGTGCCAGCACCGTACCCGGGGGGGGAGAGACCCAGTACTTC. Translated, it gives CASTVPGGGETQYF.

CDR3: CASSDLLAGDNEQFF. CDR3 nucleotides: TGTGCCAGCAGTGACCTGCTAGCGGGAGATAATGAGCAGTTCTTC. The gene calls are TRBV2 and TRBJ2-1; 10 nucleotides match TRBD2. The CDR3 consists of 15 residues. The trim removed 3 bases at V and 7 bases at J, leaving 6 bases unmatched. Germline V gene data show CDR1 as SNHLY and CDR2 as FYNNEI.

This clonotype was detected ten times or more. This rearrangement joins TRBV20-1 to TRBJ2-3; 8 bases map to TRBD2. The V segment lost 0 bases and the J segment 1 base; nucleotides outside the gene matches: 3. CDR1 is DFQATT, CDR2 SNEGSKA, per germline (reference sequence). CDR3 size: 15 residues. In DNA, the CDR3 is TGCAGTGCTAGAGACATGACTAGCGGCACAGATACGCAGTATTTT. It encodes CSARDMTSGTDTQYF.

There are many counts of this clonotype. V usage is TRBV11-2 and J usage is TRBJ1-1, with 7 bases aligning to TRBD1. This CDR3 comprises 13 residues. Per germline, CDR1 SGHAT and CDR2 FQNNGV. V shed 1 base, J shed 8 bases, and the junction held 4 bases outside the gene matches. This CDR3 is CASSLGTGVEAFF. CDR3 nucleotides: TGTGCCAGCAGCTTAGGGACAGGTGTGGAAGCTTTCTTT.

Note on this clonotype: A much larger clone lies one base from this, so it may be a read error. CDR3 protein: CATQEGQGGGNQPQHF. CDR3 DNA: TGTGCCACCCAAGAAGGACAGGGGGGGGGCAATCAGCCCCAGCATTTT. J is TRBJ1-5 and V is TRBV24-1; 10 bases fit TRBD1. Trimming at V came to 9 bases and at J to 2 bases, leaving 9 bases not matched to a gene. This CDR3 comprises 16 residues. Germline CDR1 and CDR2: KGHDR and SFDVKD.

Only a few counts were recorded for this clonotype. V and J are TRBV6-1 and TRBJ1-2; TRBD1 aligns across 9 bases. The CDR3 sequence is 13 residues long. Germline values: CDR1 MNHNS, CDR2 SASEGT. Trimming cost V 8 bases and J 10 bases; bases outside gene matches: 11. CDR3 sequence (DNA): TGTGCCAGCGGCGGATTGACAGGGGGATACTACACCTTC. Protein product: CASGGLTGGYYTF.

This clonotype was recorded at least ten times. The V and J genes are TRBV13 and TRBJ2-7; TRBD1 aligns across 10 bases. Looked up from germline, CDR1 is PRHDT and CDR2 is FYEKMQ (reference sequence). The CDR3 runs 19 residues. The junction had 18 bases not matched to a gene; V was cut back by 4 bases and J by 3 bases. The CDR3 protein is CASSSTGQGGDAGNYEQYF. The CDR3 DNA is TGTGCCAGCAGCTCCACCGGACAGGGGGGGGACGCTGGTAACTACGAGCAGTACTTC.

This clonotype was counted many times. The V and J genes are TRBV30 and TRBJ2-2; D could derive from TRBD1 or TRBD2 (6 bases each). Germline-derived CDR1 and CDR2 are GTSNPN and SVGIG (reference sequence). V shed 2 bases and J shed 8 bases, with 18 bases lying between them. There are 15 residues in the CDR3. CDR3 amino acids: CAWSPGGPWPGELFF. DNA for the CDR3: TGTGCCTGGAGTCCCGGGGGCCCCTGGCCGGGGGAGCTGTTTTTT.

DNA of the CDR3: TGTGCCAGCAGTAACTCTAGCGGGAGAAGAAGGGAGCAGTACTTC. Translated: CASSNSSGRRREQYF. This chain links TRBV27 with TRBJ2-7; 10 nucleotides agree with TRBD2. V lost 5 bases and J lost 7; bases outside the gene matches: 11. The CDR3 is 15 amino acids. The germline gives CDR1 MNHEY, CDR2 SMNVEV (reference sequence).

This clonotype was observed a few times. The chain recombines TRBV29-1 with TRBJ2-6, with D perhaps TRBD1 (5 bases). Per germline, CDR1 SQVTM and CDR2 ANQGSEA. This CDR3 contains 17 residues. Deletions cut 4 bases from V and 0 bases from J, with 16 bases between. The CDR3 DNA reads TGCAGCGTTGCACAGGACGGGCAGGTCTCTGGGGCCAACGTCCTGACTTTC. It translates to CSVAQDGQVSGANVLTF.

This clonotype was seen ten or more times. The genes are TRBV6-4 and TRBJ2-7; D might be TRBD2 (5 bases). The CDR3 is made up of 15 amino acids. Trimming removed 5 bases from V and 4 bases from J, with 18 bases in between. Germline assignment: CDR1 MRHNA and CDR2 SNTAGT. The CDR3, as DNA: TGTGCCAGCAGTACCTACGGCGGGCTGGGTTACGAGCAGTACTTC. Translation gives CASSTYGGLGYEQYF.

This clonotype was seen ten or more times. The V and J genes are TRBV2 and TRBJ2-1, with D uncertain. Trimming left V 3 bases short and J 3 bases short, with 24 bases between. In germline, CDR1 is SNHLY, CDR2 FYNNEI. The CDR3 totals 19 residues. CDR3: CASSDRIPRRSFHYNEQFF. The CDR3 region has the DNA TGTGCCAGCAGTGACCGGATACCAAGGCGGTCCTTCCACTACAATGAGCAGTTCTTC.

This clonotype was counted at least ten times. The rearrangement uses TRBV11-1 and TRBJ2-1; 10 bases match TRBD2. V dropped 4 bases and J dropped 7; count of bases not matched to a gene: 13. This CDR3 has 17 amino acids. Germline V gene sequence: CDR1 SGHAT, CDR2 FQDESV (reference sequence). The CDR3 DNA follows: TGTGCCAGCAGCTCTCTCGCCCTAGCGGGAGTTCAGAATGAGCAGTTCTTC. It specifies CASSSLALAGVQNEQFF.

This clonotype was observed at least ten times. This chain links TRBV30 with TRBJ1-2; D uncertain. The V and J ends lost 0 bases and 4 bases respectively, with 6 bases between them. The CDR3 length is 12 residues. Germline CDR1 is GTSNPN and CDR2 is SVGIG (reference sequence). CDR3 DNA sequence: TGTGCCTGGAGTGTAACGGGCTATGGCTACACCTTC. Translated: CAWSVTGYGYTF.

The chain couples TRBV24-1 to TRBJ2-1; D might be TRBD1 or TRBD2, each matching 5 bases. Trimming left V 4 bases short and J 7 bases short, with 19 bases between. The CDR3 has 16 amino acids. Germline CDR1 KGHDR, CDR2 SFDVKD. The CDR3 nucleotides are TGTGCCACCAGTGACCTACTCCGGGGACCTGGGAATGAGCAGTTCTTC. This gives the protein CATSDLLRGPGNEQFF.

This clonotype was observed a handful of times. This rearrangement joins TRBV5-4 to TRBJ1-3; D may be TRBD1 (5 bases). This CDR3 is built from 12 residues. Germline-derived CDR1 and CDR2 are SGHNT and YYREEE (reference sequence). Trimming left V 4 bases short and J 4 bases short, with 6 bases between. The CDR3 DNA reads TGTGCCAGCAGCCGGGACGGAAACACCATATATTTT. It yields the protein CASSRDGNTIYF.